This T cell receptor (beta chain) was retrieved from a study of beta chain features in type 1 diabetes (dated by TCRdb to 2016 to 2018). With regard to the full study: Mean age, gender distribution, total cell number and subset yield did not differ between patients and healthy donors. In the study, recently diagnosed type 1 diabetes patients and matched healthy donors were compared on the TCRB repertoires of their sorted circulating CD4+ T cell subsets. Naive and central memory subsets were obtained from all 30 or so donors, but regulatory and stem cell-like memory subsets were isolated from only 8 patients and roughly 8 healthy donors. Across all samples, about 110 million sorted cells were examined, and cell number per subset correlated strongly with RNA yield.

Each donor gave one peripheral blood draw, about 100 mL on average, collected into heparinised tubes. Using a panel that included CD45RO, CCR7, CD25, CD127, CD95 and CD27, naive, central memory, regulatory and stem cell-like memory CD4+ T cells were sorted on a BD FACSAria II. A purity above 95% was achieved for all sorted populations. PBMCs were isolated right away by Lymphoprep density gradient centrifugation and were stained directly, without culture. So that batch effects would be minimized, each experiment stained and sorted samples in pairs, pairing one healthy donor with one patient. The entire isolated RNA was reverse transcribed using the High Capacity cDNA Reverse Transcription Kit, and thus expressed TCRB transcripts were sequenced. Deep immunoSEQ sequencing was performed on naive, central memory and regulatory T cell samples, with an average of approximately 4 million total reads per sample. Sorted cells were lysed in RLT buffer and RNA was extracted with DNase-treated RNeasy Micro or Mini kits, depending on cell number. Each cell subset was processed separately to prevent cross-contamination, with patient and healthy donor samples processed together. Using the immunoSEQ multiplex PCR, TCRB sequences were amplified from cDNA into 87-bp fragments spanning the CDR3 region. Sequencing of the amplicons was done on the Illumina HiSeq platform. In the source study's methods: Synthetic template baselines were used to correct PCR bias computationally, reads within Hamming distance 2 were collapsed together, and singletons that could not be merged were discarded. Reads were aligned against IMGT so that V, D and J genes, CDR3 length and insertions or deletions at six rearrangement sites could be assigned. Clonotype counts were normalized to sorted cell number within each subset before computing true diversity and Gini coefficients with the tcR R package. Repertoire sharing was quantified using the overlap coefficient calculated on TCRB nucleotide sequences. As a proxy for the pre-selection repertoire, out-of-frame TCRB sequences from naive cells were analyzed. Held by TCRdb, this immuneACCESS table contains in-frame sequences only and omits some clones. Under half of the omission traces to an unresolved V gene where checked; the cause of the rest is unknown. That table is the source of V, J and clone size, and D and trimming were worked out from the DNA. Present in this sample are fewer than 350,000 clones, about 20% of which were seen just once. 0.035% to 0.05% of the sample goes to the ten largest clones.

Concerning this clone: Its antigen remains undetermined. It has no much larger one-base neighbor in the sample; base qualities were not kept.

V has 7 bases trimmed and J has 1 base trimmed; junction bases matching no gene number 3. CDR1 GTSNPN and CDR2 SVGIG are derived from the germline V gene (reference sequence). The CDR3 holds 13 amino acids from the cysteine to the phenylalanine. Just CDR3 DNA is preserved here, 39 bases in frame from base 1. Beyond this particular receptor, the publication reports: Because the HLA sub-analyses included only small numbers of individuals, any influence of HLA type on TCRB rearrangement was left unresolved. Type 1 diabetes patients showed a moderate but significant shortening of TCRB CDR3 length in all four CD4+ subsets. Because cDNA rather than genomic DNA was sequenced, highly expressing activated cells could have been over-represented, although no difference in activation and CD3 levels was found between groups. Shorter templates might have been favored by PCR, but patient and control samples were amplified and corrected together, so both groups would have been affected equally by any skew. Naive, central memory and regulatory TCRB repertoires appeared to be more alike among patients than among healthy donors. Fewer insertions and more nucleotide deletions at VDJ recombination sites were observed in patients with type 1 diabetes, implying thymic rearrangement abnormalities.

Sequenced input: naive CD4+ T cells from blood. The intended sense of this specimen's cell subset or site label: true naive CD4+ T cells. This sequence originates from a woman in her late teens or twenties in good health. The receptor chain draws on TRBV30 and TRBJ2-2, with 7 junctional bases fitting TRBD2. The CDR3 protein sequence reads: CALWGGNTGELFF. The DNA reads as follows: TGTGCCTTATGGGGGGGGAACACCGGGGAGCTGTTTTTT.